Below, one T cell receptor beta chain is given with its context. The antigen remains undetermined. The source of the sample is a study of blood T cells in healthy people across ages. Next came a second PCR, run for about 7 to 12 cycles, which used a sample-barcoded 5' primer along with a J-beta primer mix. TCRdb reprocessed the 5' RACE reads with MiXCR, giving one entry per CDR3 protein. In the table there are some 1.4 million distinct CDR3 sequences, approximately 40% of which are singletons. Study-wide results and caveats: For the donors, CMV status was unknown and possibly confounded expanded clonotype changes. The diversity estimates, figures obtained from one million T cells, were considered underestimates.

Trimming took 3 bases from V and 6 from J, leaving 17 bases between them. CDR1 is ENHRY, CDR2 SYGVKD, per germline. This CDR3 spans 15 amino acids. The genes are TRBV10-3 and TRBJ1-2; D gene ambiguous. The origin of this receptor is a woman aged 18-29 years in good health. The sequencing sample was made of blood. The CDR3, as DNA: TGTGCCATCAGTGACCCCCTCGGCCGGGTCGATGGCTACACCTTC. Protein product: CAISDPLGRVDGYTF.